The source of this TCR beta chain is a study of response to subunit inactivated influenza vaccine (dated by TCRdb to 2016 to 2019). For the study in its entirety: Deep quantitative profiling of the T cell receptor repertoire was used in the study to follow responses to a trivalent subunit inactivated influenza vaccine. What the research found in general, with its limitations: According to the authors, only a limited number of new T cells may be recruited by each seasonal influenza vaccination.

To prepare the library, RT-PCR was applied. The reads were generated on an Illumina HiSeq 2500. TCRdb reprocessing: public reads trimmed at Q25 with fastp, clones called with MiXCR, in-frame beta chains kept. Every CDR3 protein is listed once, alongside the most common genes and DNA of its rows. Across this sample there are over 300,000 distinct CDR3 sequences, with about a fifth seen only once. Of the sample, 10% is held by the ten largest clones. V is pruned by 4 bases and J by 6 bases, leaving 3 bases of the junction without a gene match. The CDR3 contains 14 residues, cysteine and phenylalanine counted. The only DNA kept is the CDR3, 42 bases in frame from the first base. The CDR1 and CDR2 encoded by the germline V gene (reference sequence) are LNHDA and SQIVND. There are a few counts of this clonotype. Its antigen remains undetermined. No base qualities exist here, and no much larger clone lies one base off it.

This receptor chain uses TRBV19 and TRBJ1-5, with 10 bases aligning to TRBD1. The source was PBMCs from blood, collected 21 months after vaccination. This TCR was sampled from a man between 50 and 69 years old who received an inactivated influenza vaccine. Donor details come from another sample of the same person, matched by shared clones. CDR3 protein: CASSTDRGLQPQHF. The nucleotides are TGTGCCAGTAGTACTGACAGGGGGCTTCAGCCCCAGCATTTT.